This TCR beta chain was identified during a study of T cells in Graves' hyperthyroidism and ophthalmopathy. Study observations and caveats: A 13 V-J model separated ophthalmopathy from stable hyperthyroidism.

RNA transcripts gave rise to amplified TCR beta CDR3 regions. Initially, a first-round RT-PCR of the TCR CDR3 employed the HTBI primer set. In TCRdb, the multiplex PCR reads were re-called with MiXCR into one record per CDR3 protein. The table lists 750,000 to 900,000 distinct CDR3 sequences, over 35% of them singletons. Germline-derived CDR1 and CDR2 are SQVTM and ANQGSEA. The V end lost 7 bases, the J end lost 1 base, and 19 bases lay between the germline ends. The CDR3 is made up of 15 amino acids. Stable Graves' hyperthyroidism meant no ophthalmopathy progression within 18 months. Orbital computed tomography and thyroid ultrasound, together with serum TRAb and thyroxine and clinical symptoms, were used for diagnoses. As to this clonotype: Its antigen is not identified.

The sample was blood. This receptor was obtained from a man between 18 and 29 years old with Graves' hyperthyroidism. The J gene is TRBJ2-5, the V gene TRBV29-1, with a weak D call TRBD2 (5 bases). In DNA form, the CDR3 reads TGCAGCGCCCTAATGTGGAGCGGAGTCCAAGAGACCCAGTACTTC. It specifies CSALMWSGVQETQYF.